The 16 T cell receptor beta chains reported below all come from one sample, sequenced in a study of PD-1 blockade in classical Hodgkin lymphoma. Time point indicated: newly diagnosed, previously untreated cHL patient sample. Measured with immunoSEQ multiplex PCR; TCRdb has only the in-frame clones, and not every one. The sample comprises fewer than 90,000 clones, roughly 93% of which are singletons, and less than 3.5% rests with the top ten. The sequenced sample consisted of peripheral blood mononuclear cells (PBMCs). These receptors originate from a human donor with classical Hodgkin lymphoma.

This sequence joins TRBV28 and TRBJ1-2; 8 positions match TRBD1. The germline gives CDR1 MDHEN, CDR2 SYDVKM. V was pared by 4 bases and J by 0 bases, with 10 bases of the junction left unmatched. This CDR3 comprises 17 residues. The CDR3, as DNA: TGTGCCAGCAGTTCAACAGGGGGACCGATCTCTAACTATGGCTACACCTTC. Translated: CASSSTGGPISNYGYTF.

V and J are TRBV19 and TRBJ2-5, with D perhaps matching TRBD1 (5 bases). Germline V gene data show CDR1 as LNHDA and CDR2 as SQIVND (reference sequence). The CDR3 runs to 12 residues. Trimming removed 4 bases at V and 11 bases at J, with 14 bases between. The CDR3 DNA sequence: TGTGCCAGTAGTAGACCCAGGGAAAAGCAGTACTTC. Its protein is CASSRPREKQYF. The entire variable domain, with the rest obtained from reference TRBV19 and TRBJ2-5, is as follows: DGGITQSPKYLFRKEGQNVTLSCEQNLNHDAMYWYRQDPGQGLRLIYYSQIVNDFQKGDIAEGYSVSREKKESFPLTVTSAQKNPTAFYLCASSRPREKQYFGPGTRLLVL.

CDR3 sequence: CASSARQGTNEKLFF. For the CDR3, the DNA is TGTGCCAGCAGCGCCCGACAGGGCACTAATGAAAAACTGTTTTTT. The chain employs TRBV13 and TRBJ1-4; the match to TRBD1 covers 7 bases. There are 15 residues in the CDR3. Germline V gives CDR1 PRHDT, CDR2 FYEKMQ (reference sequence). Germline trimming cut 5 bases from V and 2 bases from J; bases unmatched to any gene: 5.

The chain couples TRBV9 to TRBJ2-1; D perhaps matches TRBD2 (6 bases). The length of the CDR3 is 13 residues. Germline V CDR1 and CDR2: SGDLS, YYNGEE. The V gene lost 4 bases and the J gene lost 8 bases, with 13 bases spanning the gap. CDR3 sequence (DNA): TGTGCCAGCAGCCCGCACGGGGGTGATGAGCAGTTCTTC. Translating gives CASSPHGGDEQFF.

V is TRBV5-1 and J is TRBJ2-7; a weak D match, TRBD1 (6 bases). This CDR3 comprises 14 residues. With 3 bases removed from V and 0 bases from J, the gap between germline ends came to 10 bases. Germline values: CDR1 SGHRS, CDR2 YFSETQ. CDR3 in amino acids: CASSWDTHSYEQYF. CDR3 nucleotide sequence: TGCGCCAGCAGCTGGGACACCCACTCCTACGAGCAGTACTTC.

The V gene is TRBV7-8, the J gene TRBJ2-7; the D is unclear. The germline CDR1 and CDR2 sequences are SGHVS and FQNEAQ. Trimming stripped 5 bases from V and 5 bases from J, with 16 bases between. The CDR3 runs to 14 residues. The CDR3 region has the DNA TGTGCCAGCAGCCCGTTAACGTCGTACCACGAGCAGTACTTC. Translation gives CASSPLTSYHEQYF.

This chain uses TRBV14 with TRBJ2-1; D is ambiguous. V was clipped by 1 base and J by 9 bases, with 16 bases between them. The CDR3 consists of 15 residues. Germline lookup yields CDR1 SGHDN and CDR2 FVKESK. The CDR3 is CASSQAAPQASEQFF. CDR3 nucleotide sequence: TGTGCCAGCAGCCAAGCTGCTCCCCAGGCGAGTGAGCAGTTCTTC.

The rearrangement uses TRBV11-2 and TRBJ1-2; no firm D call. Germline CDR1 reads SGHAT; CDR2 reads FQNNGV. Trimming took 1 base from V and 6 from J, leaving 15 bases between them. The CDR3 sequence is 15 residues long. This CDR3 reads CASSLGGGTGHGYTF. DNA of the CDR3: TGTGCCAGCAGCTTAGGCGGAGGCACTGGCCATGGCTACACCTTC.

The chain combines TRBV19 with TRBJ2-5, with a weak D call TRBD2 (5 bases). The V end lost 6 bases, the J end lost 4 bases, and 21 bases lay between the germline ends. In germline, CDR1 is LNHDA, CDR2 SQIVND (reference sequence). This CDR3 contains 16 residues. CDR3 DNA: TGTGCCAGTAGCCAAGGGAGCGGAGGACCCACAGAGACCCAGTACTTC. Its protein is CASSQGSGGPTETQYF.

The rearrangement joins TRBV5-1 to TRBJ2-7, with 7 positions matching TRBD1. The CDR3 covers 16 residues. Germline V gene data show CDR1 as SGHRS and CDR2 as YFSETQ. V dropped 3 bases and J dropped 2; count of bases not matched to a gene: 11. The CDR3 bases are TGCGCCAGCAGCTCCCACCACACAGGGGACCCCTACGAGCAGTACTTC. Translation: CASSSHHTGDPYEQYF.

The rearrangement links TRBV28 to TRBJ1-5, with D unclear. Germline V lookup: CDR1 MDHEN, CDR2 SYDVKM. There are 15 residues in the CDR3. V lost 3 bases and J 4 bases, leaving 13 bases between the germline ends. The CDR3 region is CASSLLREWNQPQHF. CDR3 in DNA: TGTGCCAGCAGTTTGTTAAGGGAATGGAATCAGCCCCAGCATTTT.

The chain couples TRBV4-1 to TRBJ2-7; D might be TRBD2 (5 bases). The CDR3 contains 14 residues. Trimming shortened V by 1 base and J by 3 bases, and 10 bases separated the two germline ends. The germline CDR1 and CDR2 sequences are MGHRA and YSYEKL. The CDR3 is CASSQVDGGYEQYF. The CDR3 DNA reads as TGCGCCAGCAGCCAAGTCGACGGAGGCTACGAGCAGTACTTC.

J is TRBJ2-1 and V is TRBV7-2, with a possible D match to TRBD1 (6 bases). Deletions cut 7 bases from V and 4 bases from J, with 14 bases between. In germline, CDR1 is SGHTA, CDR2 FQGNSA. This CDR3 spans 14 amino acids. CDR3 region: CASTRLGTYNEQFF. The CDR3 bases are TGTGCCAGCACCAGACTGGGGACATACAATGAGCAGTTCTTC.

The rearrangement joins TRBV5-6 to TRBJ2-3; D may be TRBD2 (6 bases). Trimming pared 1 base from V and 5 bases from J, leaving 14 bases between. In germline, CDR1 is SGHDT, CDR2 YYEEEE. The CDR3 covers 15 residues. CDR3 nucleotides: TGTGCCAGCAGCTTGTTGGCGGAGGGAGGAGATACGCAGTATTTT. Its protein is CASSLLAEGGDTQYF.

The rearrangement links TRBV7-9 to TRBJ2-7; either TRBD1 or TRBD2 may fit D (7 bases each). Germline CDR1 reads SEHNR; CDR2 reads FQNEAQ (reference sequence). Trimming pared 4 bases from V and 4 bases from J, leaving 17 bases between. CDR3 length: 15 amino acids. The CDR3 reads CASSSQGGGRYEQYF. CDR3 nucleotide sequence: TGTGCCAGCAGCTCCCAGGGGGGGGGACGATACGAGCAGTACTTC.

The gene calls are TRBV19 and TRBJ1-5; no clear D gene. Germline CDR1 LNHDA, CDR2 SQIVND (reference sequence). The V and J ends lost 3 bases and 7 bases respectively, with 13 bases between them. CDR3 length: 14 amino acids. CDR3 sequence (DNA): TGTGCCAGTAGTATGTCAGGCTCTGGACAGCCCCAGCATTTT. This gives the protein CASSMSGSGQPQHF.